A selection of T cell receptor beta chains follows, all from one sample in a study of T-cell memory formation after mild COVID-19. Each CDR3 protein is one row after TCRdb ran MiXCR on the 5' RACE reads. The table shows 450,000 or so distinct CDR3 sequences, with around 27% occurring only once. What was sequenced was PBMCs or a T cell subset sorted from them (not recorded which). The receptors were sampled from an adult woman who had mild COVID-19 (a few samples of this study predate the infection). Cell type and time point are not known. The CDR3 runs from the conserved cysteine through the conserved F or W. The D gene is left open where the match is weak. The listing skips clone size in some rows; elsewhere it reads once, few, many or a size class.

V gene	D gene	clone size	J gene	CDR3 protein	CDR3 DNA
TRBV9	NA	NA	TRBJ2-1	CASSTALLNEQFF	TGTGCCAGCAGCACAGCATTGCTCAATGAGCAGTTCTTC
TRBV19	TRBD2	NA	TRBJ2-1	CASSLPTSGSFLDEQFF	TGTGCCAGTAGTCTGCCGACTAGCGGGAGTTTTCTTGATGAGCAGTTCTTC
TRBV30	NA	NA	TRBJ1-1	CAWRRGTVRTEAFF	TGTGCCTGGAGAAGGGGTACTGTAAGGACTGAAGCTTTCTTT
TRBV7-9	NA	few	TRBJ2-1	CASSVSSPNEQFF	TGTGCCAGCAGCGTTTCTAGCCCCAATGAGCAGTTCTTC
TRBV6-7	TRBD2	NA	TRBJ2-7	CASSSKGRGSCPYEQYF	TGTGCCAGCAGCTCCAAGGGCCGCGGGAGTTGTCCCTACGAGCAGTACTTC
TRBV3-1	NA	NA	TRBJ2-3	CASSPLLFPQYF	TGTGCCAGCAGCCCCCTTCTCTTTCCGCAGTATTTT
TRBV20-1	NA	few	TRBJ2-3	CSARKLGTDTQYF	TGCAGTGCTAGGAAATTAGGCACAGATACGCAGTATTTT
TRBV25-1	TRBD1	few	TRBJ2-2	CASIGSAGTGGTGELFF	TGTGCCAGCATAGGGTCAGCCGGGACAGGGGGCACCGGGGAGCTGTTTTTT
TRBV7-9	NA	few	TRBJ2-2	CASSLSGPLTGELFF	TGTGCCAGCAGCTTATCTGGACCCTTAACCGGGGAGCTGTTTTTT
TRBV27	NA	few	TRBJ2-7	CASSLGSPYEQYF	TGTGCCAGCAGTTTGGGCAGCCCCTACGAGCAGTACTTC
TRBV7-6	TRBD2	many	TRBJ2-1	CASSLEIAGGFNNEQFF	TGTGCCAGCAGCTTAGAGATAGCGGGGGGGTTCAACAATGAGCAGTTCTTC
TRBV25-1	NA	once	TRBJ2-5	CASSVFFQKETQYF	TGTGCCAGCAGTGTTTTCTTCCAGAAAGAGACCCAGTACTTC
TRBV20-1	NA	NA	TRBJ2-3	CSALRQDTQYF	TGCAGTGCTCTCAGGCAGGATACGCAGTATTTT
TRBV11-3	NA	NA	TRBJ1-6	CASSLGLRSGSPLHF	TGTGCCAGCAGCTTAGGGCTCCGTTCGGGGTCACCCCTCCACTTT
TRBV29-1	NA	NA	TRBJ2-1	CSVEGSPRVFNEQFF	TGCAGCGTTGAGGGCAGTCCACGAGTATTTAATGAGCAGTTCTTC
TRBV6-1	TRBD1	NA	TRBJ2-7	CASADRAYEQYF	TGTGCCAGCGCCGACAGGGCCTACGAGCAGTACTTC
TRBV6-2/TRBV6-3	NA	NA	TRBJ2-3	CASSYSESRMQYF	TGTGCCAGCAGTTACTCTGAGTCAAGGATGCAGTATTTT
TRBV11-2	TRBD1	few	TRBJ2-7	CASSLETGNTYEQYF	TGTGCCAGCAGCTTAGAGACAGGGAATACCTACGAGCAGTACTTC
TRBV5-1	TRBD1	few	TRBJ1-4	CASSYNPGQGNEKLFF	TGCGCCAGCAGCTACAACCCGGGACAGGGGAATGAAAAACTGTTTTTT
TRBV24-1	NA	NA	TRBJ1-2	CATSGSDNNYGYTF	TGTGCCACCAGTGGTTCGGACAACAACTATGGCTACACCTTC
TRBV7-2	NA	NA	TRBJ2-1	CASSRLGSGNYNEQFF	TGTGCCAGCAGCCGTCTCGGGAGTGGAAACTACAATGAGCAGTTCTTC
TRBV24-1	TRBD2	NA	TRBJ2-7	CATSEWTSGSAEQYF	TGTGCCACCAGTGAATGGACTAGCGGGAGTGCTGAGCAGTACTTC
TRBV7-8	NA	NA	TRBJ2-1	CASTPRAMNEQFF	TGTGCCAGCACCCCGAGGGCAATGAATGAGCAGTTCTTC
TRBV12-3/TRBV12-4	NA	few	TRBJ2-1	CASSQGLVEQFF	TGTGCCAGCAGTCAAGGGCTGGTGGAGCAGTTCTTC